A selection of T cell receptor beta chains follows, all from one sample in a study of blood T cells in healthy people across ages. Via MiXCR, TCRdb re-called the 5' RACE reads, giving one row per CDR3 protein. Here the sample spans 750,000 to 950,000 distinct CDR3 sequences, around half being singletons. Sequencing was done on a sample of blood. These receptors originate from a man older than 75 in good health. Each CDR3 is given with its conserved first and last residue. A D gene is named only where the DNA matches it firmly. A row's size may be missing; if present it is once, few, many or a size class.

>NA|TRBV2|TRBJ1-6|NA
TGTGCCAGCAGTGAATCAGAAAGCTCCTATAATTCACCCCTCCACTTT
CASSESESSYNSPLHF
>NA|TRBV28|TRBJ2-5|NA
TGTGCCAGCAGGGATGTTGGGACTCCCCAAGAGACCCAGTACTTC
CASRDVGTPQETQYF
>NA|TRBV29-1|TRBJ1-5|NA
TGCAGCGTTGTTTGGGGGAACAATCAGCCCCAGCATTTT
CSVVWGNNQPQHF
>NA|TRBV20-1|TRBJ2-7|NA
TGCAGCACACGGGGCCTCTCCTACGAGCAGTACTTC
CSTRGLSYEQYF
>NA|TRBV14|TRBJ2-5|few
TGTGCCAGCAGTGCTACGGGGGGCGGACCAAGTGAGCAGTACTTC
CASSATGGGPSEQYF
>NA|TRBV27|TRBJ1-2|NA
TGTGCCAGCAAGGTCCCTGGGGGGGTAGAAGGCTACACCTTC
CASKVPGGVEGYTF
>NA|TRBV7-2|TRBJ1-1|NA
TGTGCCAGCAGCTTAGACGTGAGGAGCACTGAAGCTTTCTTT
CASSLDVRSTEAFF
>NA|TRBV5-1|TRBJ1-5|NA
TGCGCCAGCAGCATGCAGGGCGGGAATCAGCCCCAGCATTTT
CASSMQGGNQPQHF
>TRBD2|TRBV20-1|TRBJ2-7|NA
TGCAGTGCTAGTCGGGAGGGCGTCTCCTACGAGCAGTACTTC
CSASREGVSYEQYF
>NA|TRBV2|TRBJ2-7|NA
TGTGCCAGCAGTGAAGTGTTATACGAGCAGTACTTC
CASSEVLYEQYF
>NA|TRBV7-6|TRBJ2-4|NA
TGTGCCAGCAGCGTAAGCGCCCCCGTAGACATTCAGTACTTC
CASSVSAPVDIQYF
>TRBD2|TRBV6-2/TRBV6-3|TRBJ2-4|NA
TGTGCCAGCAGTCAGACTAGCGGCATTCAGTACTTC
CASSQTSGIQYF
>NA|TRBV3-1|TRBJ1-6|NA
TGTGCCAGCAGCCAAGAATACGGTTCACCCCTCCACTTT
CASSQEYGSPLHF
>NA|TRBV2|TRBJ2-1|NA
TGTGCCAGCAGGCTCACAGGATCCTCCTACAATGAGCAGTTCTTC
CASRLTGSSYNEQFF
>TRBD1|TRBV20-1|TRBJ2-2|NA
TGCAGTGCTAGAGATCCGGGACAGGGGATCTCCGGGGAGCTGTTTTTT
CSARDPGQGISGELFF
>NA|TRBV29-1|TRBJ2-1|many
TGCAGCGTCGGGACCTCCTACAATGAGCAGTTCTTC
CSVGTSYNEQFF
>NA|TRBV7-9|TRBJ1-1|once
TGTGCCAGCAGGTTCGGGGCCACGAACACTGAAGCTTTCTTT
CASRFGATNTEAFF